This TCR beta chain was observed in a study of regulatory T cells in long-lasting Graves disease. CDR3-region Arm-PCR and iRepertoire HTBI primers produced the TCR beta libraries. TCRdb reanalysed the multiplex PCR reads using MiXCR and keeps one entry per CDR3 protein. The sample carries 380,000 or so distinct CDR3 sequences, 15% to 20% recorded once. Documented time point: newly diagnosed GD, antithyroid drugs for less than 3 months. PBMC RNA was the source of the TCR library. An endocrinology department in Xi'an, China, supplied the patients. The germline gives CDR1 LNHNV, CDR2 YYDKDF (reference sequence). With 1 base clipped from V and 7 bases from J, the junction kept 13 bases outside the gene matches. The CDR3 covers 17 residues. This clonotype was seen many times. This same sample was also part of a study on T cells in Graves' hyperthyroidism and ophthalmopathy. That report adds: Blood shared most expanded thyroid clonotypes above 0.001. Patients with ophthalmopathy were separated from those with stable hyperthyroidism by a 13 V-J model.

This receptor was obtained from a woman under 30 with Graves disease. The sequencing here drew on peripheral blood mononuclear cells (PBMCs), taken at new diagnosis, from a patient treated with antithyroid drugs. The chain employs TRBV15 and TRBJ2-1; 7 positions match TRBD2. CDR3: CATSRVGAGEIRNEQFF. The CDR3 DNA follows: TGTGCCACCAGCAGAGTAGGTGCGGGAGAAATAAGGAATGAGCAGTTCTTC.